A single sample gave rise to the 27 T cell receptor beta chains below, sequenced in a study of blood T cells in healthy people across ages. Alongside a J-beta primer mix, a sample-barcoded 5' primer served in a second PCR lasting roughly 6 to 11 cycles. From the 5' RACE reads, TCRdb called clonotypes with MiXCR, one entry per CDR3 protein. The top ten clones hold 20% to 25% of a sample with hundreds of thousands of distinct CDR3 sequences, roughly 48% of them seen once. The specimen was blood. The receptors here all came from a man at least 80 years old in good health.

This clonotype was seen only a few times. This chain's CDR3 is CSARTRATPEQYF. The DNA for the CDR3 is TGCAGTGCTAGAACCCGGGCGACCCCCGAGCAGTACTTC. The V call is TRBV20-1, the J call TRBJ2-7; D is unclear. The V and J ends lost 2 bases and 6 bases respectively, with 14 bases between them. The CDR3 totals 13 residues. Germline CDR1 reads DFQATT; CDR2 reads SNEGSKA (reference sequence).

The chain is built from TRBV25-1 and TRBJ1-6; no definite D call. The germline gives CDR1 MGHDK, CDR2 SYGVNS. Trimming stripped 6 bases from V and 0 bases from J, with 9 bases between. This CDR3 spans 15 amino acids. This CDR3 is CASRDGSSYNSPLHF. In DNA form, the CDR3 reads TGTGCCAGCAGAGACGGGAGCTCCTATAATTCACCCCTCCACTTT.

CDR3 bases: TGTGCCAGCACCCTGGAGGATTATAGCAATCAGCCCCAGCATTTT. Translation: CASTLEDYSNQPQHF. V gene TRBV6-2 or TRBV6-3 combines with J gene TRBJ1-5; no clear D gene. Trimming left V 7 bases short and J 0 bases short, with 13 bases between. The germline CDR1 and CDR2 sequences are MNHEY and SVGEGT. CDR3 size: 15 residues.

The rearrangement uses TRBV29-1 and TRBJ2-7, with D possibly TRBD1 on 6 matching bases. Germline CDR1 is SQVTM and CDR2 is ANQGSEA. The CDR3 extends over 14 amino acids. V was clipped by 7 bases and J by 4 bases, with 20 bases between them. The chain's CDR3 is CSAKVDRLGYEQYF. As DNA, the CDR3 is TGCAGCGCCAAGGTCGACAGGCTCGGTTACGAGCAGTACTTC.

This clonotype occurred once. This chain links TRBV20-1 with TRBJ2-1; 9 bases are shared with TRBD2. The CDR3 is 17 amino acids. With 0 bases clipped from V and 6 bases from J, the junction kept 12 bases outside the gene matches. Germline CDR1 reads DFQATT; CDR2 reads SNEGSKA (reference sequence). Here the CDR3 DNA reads TGCAGTGCTAGAGAAAGACGGATAGCGGGAGCTACCAATGAGCAGTTCTTC. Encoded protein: CSARERRIAGATNEQFF.

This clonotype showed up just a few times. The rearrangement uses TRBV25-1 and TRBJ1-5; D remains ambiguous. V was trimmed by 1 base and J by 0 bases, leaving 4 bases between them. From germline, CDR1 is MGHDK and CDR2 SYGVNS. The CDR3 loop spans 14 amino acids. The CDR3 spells CASSEWSSNQPQHF. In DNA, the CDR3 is TGTGCCAGCAGTGAATGGAGTAGCAATCAGCCCCAGCATTTT.

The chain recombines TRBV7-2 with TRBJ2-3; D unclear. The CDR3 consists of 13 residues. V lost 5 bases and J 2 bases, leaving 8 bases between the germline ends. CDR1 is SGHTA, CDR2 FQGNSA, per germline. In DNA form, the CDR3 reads TGTGCCAGCAGCCAAGAGTACACAGATACGCAGTATTTT. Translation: CASSQEYTDTQYF. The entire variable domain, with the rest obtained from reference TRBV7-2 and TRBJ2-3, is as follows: GAGVSQSPSNKVTEKGKDVELRCDPISGHTALYWYRQSLGQGLEFLIYFQGNSAPDKSGLPSDRFSAERTGGSVSTLTIQRTQQEDSAVYLCASSQEYTDTQYFGPGTRLTVL.

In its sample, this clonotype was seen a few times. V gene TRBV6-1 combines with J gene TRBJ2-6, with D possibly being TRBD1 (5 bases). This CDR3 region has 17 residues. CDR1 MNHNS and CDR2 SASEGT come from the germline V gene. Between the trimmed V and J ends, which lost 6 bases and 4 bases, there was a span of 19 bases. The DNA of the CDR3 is TGTGCCAGCAGGACAATCCAGGGTCGATCCGGGGCCAACGTCCTGACTTTC. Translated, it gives CASRTIQGRSGANVLTF.

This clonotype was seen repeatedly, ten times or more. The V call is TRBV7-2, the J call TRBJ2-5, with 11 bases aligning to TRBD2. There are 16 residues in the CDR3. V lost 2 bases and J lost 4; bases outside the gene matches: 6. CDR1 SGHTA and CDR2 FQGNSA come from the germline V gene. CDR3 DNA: TGTGCCAGCAGCTTACCTAGCGGGAGGTGGCGAGAGACCCAGTACTTC. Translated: CASSLPSGRWRETQYF.

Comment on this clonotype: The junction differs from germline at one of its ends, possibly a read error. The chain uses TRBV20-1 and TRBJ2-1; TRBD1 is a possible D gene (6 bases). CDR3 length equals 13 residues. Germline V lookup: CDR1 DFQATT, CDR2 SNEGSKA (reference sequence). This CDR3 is CSARDRSYNEQFF. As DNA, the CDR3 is TGCAGTGCCAGAGACAGGTCATACAATGAGCAGTTCTTC.

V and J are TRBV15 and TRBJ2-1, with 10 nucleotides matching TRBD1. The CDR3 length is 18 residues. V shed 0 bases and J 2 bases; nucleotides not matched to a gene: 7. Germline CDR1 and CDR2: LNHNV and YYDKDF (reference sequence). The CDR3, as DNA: TGTGCCACCAGCAGAGATGCGACTGGACAGGGGGCCTACAATGAGCAGTTCTTC. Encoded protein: CATSRDATGQGAYNEQFF.

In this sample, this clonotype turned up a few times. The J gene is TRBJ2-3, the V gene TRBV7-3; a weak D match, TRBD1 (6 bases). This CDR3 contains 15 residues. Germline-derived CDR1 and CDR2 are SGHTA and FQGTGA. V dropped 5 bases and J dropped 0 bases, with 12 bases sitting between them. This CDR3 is CASSTTGPSTDTQYF. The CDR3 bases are TGTGCCAGCAGCACGACAGGTCCCAGCACAGATACGCAGTATTTT.

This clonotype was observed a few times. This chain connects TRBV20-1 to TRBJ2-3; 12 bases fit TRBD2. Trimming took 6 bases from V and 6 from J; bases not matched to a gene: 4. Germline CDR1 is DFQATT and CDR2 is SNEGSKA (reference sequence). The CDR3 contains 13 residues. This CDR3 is CSARLAGVDTQYF. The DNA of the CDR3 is TGCAGTGCCAGACTAGCGGGGGTTGATACGCAGTATTTT.

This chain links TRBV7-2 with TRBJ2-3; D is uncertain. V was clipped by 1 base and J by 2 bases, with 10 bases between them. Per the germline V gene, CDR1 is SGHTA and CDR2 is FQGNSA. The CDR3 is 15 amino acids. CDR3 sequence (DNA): TGTGCCAGCAGCTTAGGGAACAGCCTCACAGATACGCAGTATTTT. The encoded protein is CASSLGNSLTDTQYF. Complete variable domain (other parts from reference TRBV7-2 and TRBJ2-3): GAGVSQSPSNKVTEKGKDVELRCDPISGHTALYWYRQSLGQGLEFLIYFQGNSAPDKSGLPSDRFSAERTGGSVSTLTIQRTQQEDSAVYLCASSLGNSLTDTQYFGPGTRLTVL.

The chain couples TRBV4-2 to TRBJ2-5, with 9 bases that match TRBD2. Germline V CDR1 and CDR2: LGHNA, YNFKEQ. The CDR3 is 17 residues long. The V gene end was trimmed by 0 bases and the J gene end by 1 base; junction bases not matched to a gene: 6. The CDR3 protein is CASSQEGRTSVQETQYF. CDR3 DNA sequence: TGTGCCAGCAGCCAAGAGGGTAGGACTAGCGTCCAAGAGACCCAGTACTTC.

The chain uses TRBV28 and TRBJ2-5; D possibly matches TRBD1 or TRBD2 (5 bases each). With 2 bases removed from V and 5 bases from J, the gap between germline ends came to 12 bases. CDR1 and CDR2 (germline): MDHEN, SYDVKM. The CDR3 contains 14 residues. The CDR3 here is CASSLDPGSETQYF. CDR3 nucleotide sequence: TGTGCCAGCAGTTTAGATCCAGGGAGTGAGACCCAGTACTTC.

CDR3 residues: CASRLGQGEIAAFF. In DNA form, the CDR3 reads TGTGCCAGCCGACTGGGACAGGGAGAAATTGCGGCTTTCTTT. This sequence joins TRBV21-1 and TRBJ1-1; the D call in the table, TRBD1, was not verified against the DNA. TRBV21-1 constitutes a pseudogene. The CDR3 loop spans 14 amino acids.

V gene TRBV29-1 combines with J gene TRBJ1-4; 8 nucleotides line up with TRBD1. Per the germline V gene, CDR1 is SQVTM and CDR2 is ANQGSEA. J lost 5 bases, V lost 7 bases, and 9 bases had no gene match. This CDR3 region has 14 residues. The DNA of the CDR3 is TGCAGCGCCGTGACAGGGGCCCAGAATGAAAAACTGTTTTTT. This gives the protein CSAVTGAQNEKLFF.

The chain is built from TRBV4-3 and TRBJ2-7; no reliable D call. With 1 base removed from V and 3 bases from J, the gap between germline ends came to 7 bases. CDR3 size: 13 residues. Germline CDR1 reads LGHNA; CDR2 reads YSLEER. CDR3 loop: CASSQVVGYEQYF. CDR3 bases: TGCGCCAGCAGCCAAGTAGTAGGCTACGAGCAGTACTTC.

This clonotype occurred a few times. The CDR3 region has the DNA TGTGCCAGCAAGGGGACAGGAGAAGAGACCCAGTACTTC. The encoded protein is CASKGTGEETQYF. This chain connects TRBV2 to TRBJ2-5; 8 nucleotides line up with TRBD1. Germline V gives CDR1 SNHLY, CDR2 FYNNEI. The length of the CDR3 is 13 residues. V shed 7 bases, J shed 3 bases, and the junction held 4 bases outside the gene matches.

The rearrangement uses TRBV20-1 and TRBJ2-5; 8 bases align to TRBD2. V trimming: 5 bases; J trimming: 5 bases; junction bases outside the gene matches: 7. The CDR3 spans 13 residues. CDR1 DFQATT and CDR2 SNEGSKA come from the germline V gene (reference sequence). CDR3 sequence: CSAPRGGFETQYF. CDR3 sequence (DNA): TGCAGTGCTCCTCGGGGGGGATTTGAGACCCAGTACTTC.

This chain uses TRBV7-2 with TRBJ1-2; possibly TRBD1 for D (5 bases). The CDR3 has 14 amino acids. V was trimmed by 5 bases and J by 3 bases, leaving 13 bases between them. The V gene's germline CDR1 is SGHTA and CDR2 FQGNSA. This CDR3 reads CASSPDGGDYGYTF. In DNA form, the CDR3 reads TGTGCCAGCAGCCCTGATGGGGGAGACTATGGCTACACCTTC.

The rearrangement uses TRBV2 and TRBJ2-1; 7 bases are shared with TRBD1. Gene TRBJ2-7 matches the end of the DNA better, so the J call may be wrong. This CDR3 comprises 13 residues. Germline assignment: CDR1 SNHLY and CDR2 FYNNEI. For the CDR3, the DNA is TGTGCCAGCACTCCGGACAGGCGCTACGAGCAGTACTTC. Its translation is CASTPDRRYEQYF.

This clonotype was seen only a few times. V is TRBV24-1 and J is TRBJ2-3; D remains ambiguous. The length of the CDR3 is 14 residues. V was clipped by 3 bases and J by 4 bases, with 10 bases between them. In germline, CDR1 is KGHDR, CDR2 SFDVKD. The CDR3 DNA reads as TGTGCCACCAGTGATGATACCGTCGCAGATACGCAGTATTTT. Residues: CATSDDTVADTQYF.

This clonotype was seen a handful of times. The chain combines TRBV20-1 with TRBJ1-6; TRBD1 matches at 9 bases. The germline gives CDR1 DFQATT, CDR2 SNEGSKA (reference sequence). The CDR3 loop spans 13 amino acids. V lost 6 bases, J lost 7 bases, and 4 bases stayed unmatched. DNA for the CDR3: TGCAGTGCCAGGACAGGGGTAAATTCACCCCTCCACTTT. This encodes CSARTGVNSPLHF.

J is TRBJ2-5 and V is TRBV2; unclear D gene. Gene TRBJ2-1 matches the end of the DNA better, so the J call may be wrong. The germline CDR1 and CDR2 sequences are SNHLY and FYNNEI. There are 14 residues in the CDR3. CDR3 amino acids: CASRLDRYQETQFF. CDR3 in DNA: TGTGCCAGCAGATTGGACCGGTACCAAGAGACCCAGTTCTTC.

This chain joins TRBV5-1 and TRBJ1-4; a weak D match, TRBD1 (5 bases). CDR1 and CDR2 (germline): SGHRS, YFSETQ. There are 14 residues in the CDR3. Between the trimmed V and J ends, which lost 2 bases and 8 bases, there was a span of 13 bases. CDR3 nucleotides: TGCGCCAGCAGCTTAGGACAATTCCGGGAAAAACTGTTTTTT. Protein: CASSLGQFREKLFF.